These 31 T cell receptor beta chains came from one sample sequenced in a study of Tregs in tolerant kidney transplant recipients. The repertoire was sequenced with immunoSEQ multiplex PCR; TCRdb's copy has only in-frame clones and lacks some. The sample shows under 100,000 clones, around 94% of them seen only once. The sample was CD8+ T cells from blood. The receptors were gathered from a human donor in good health.

The V gene is TRBV15, the J gene TRBJ2-1; TRBD1 agrees at 8 bases. The CDR3 contains 13 residues. CDR1 is LNHNV and CDR2 is YYDKDF in the germline V gene (reference sequence). With 8 bases clipped from V and 4 bases from J, the junction kept 4 bases outside the gene matches. The DNA of the CDR3 is TGTGCCACCCTGGACAGGGTTTACAATGAGCAGTTCTTC. It yields the protein CATLDRVYNEQFF.

The table lists this clone with a few counts. V is TRBV5-8 and J is TRBJ1-2; D call uncertain. Germline CDR1 SGHTS, CDR2 YDEGEE. The CDR3 extends over 13 amino acids. V was clipped by 0 bases and J by 8 bases, with 11 bases between them. This CDR3 reads CASSLGVVRGYTF. CDR3 in DNA: TGTGCCAGCAGCTTGGGTGTGGTTCGCGGCTACACCTTC.

The chain has TRBV11-2 and TRBJ2-1, with 16 bases fitting TRBD2. The V and J ends lost 0 bases and 4 bases, in that order; junction bases with no gene match: 6. From germline, CDR1 is SGHAT and CDR2 FQNNGV. CDR3 length equals 19 residues. CDR3 in DNA: TGTGCCAGCAGCTTAGAACCGGGACTAGCGGGAGGGCCGTACAATGAGCAGTTCTTC. Protein: CASSLEPGLAGGPYNEQFF.

The gene calls are TRBV15 and TRBJ2-2, with a weak D call TRBD1 (6 bases). The CDR3 runs 16 residues. V was pared by 0 bases and J by 1 base, with 9 bases between. CDR1 is LNHNV and CDR2 is YYDKDF in the germline V gene (reference sequence). The CDR3 DNA reads TGTGCCACCAGCAGAGATCGGGGACAGAACACCGGGGAGCTGTTTTTT. It is translated as CATSRDRGQNTGELFF.

Points on this clone: Other DNA sequences from this sample encode an identical CDR3 as well. This chain connects TRBV6-4 to TRBJ2-1; D could derive from TRBD1 or TRBD2 (5 bases each). The CDR3 extends over 15 amino acids. V lost 2 bases and J 6 bases, leaving 14 bases between the germline ends. CDR1 is MRHNA and CDR2 is SNTAGT in the germline V gene. CDR3 region: CASSDEGSPGNEQFF. As DNA, the CDR3 is TGTGCCAGCAGTGACGAGGGGAGTCCCGGCAATGAGCAGTTCTTC.

The chain uses TRBV27 and TRBJ1-5; D is ambiguous. Germline lookup yields CDR1 MNHEY and CDR2 SMNVEV (reference sequence). This CDR3 spans 15 amino acids. V was cut by 6 bases and J by 5 bases, with 17 bases left in between. The CDR3 DNA reads TGTGCCAGCAGCACCTTGAGAGGGTCAGATCAGCCCCAGCATTTT. It is translated as CASSTLRGSDQPQHF.

The chain's CDR3 is CASSEIAGDSYEQYF. The CDR3 DNA is TGTGCCAGCAGTGAAATAGCCGGCGACTCCTACGAGCAGTACTTC. This chain links TRBV6-1 with TRBJ2-7, with no clear D. The germline V gene has CDR1 MNHNS and CDR2 SASEGT. The CDR3 totals 15 residues. V lost 2 bases and J 0 bases, leaving 11 bases between the germline ends.

V is TRBV5-4 and J is TRBJ2-7, with D uncertain. CDR1 is SGHNT, CDR2 YYREEE, per germline (reference sequence). CDR3 length: 11 amino acids. The V gene lost 0 bases and the J gene lost 7 bases, with 5 bases spanning the gap. CDR3 in DNA: TGTGCCAGCAGCTTGGGTGCTGAGCAGTACTTC. Translated, it gives CASSLGAEQYF.

The CDR3 DNA is TGTGCCAGCAGTGAGACAGGGGAGACCGGGGAGCTGTTTTTT. Protein sequence: CASSETGETGELFF. This chain connects TRBV6-4 to TRBJ2-2; 8 bases agree with TRBD1. The CDR3 contains 14 residues. V shed 3 bases, J shed 5 bases, and the junction held 2 bases outside the gene matches. Germline V gene sequence: CDR1 MRHNA, CDR2 SNTAGT.

In its sample, this clone was seen a few times. This chain joins TRBV7-9 and TRBJ1-2; D not resolved. CDR1 is SEHNR and CDR2 is FQNEAQ in the germline V gene (reference sequence). V lost 2 bases and J 4 bases, leaving 8 bases between the germline ends. This CDR3 is built from 13 residues. The CDR3 loop is CASSLSPSYGYTF. The DNA for the CDR3 is TGTGCCAGCAGCTTATCACCGAGCTATGGCTACACCTTC.

The V gene is TRBV27, the J gene TRBJ1-5; D is undetermined. CDR1 is MNHEY and CDR2 is SMNVEV in the germline V gene (reference sequence). Deletions cut 5 bases from V and 1 base from J, with 9 bases between. The CDR3 loop spans 14 amino acids. The CDR3 is CASSPIGSNQPQHF. The CDR3 DNA is TGTGCCAGCAGTCCCATAGGGAGCAATCAGCCCCAGCATTTT.

As regards this clone: The junction does not match germline at one end; this may be a read error. This chain links TRBV7-9 with TRBJ2-1; D is unclear. Germline values: CDR1 SEHNR, CDR2 FQNEAQ (reference sequence). CDR3 size: 12 residues. The CDR3: CASNVGGKGELF. In DNA, the CDR3 is TGTGCCAGCAACGTCGGTGGGAAGGGCGAGCTCTTC.

J is TRBJ2-3 and V is TRBV7-8; 10 bases are shared with TRBD2. The V and J ends lost 2 bases and 0 bases, in that order; junction bases with no gene match: 11. The CDR3 extends over 19 amino acids. CDR1 and CDR2 (germline): SGHVS, FQNEAQ. The CDR3 sequence: CASSLLTSGILSSTDTQYF. The DNA of the CDR3 is TGTGCCAGCAGCTTACTCACTAGCGGGATATTATCTAGCACAGATACGCAGTATTTT. The full variable domain, with the rest looked up from reference TRBV7-8 and TRBJ2-3, is GAGVSQSPRYKVAKRGQDVALRCDPISGHVSLFWYQQALGQGPEFLTYFQNEAQLDKSGLPSDRFFAERPEGSVSTLKIQRTQQEDSAVYLCASSLLTSGILSSTDTQYFGPGTRLTVL.

The chain joins TRBV13 to TRBJ2-1; 12 nucleotides line up with TRBD2. V was clipped by 5 bases and J by 9 bases; unmatched bases: 14. CDR1 is PRHDT and CDR2 is FYEKMQ in the germline V gene (reference sequence). The CDR3 is 17 amino acids. CDR3 nucleotide sequence: TGTGCCAGCAGCCTGGGTGCTAGCGGGAGGGCCAGGGGTGAGCAGTTCTTC. Its translation is CASSLGASGRARGEQFF. Supplemented by reference TRBV13 and TRBJ2-1, the full variable domain reads AAGVIQSPRHLIKEKRETATLKCYPIPRHDTVYWYQQGPGQDPQFLISFYEKMQSDKGSIPDRFSAQQFSDYHSELNMSSLELGDSALYFCASSLGASGRARGEQFFGPGTRLTVL.

This sequence joins TRBV5-1 and TRBJ1-2; TRBD1 is a possible D gene (5 bases). V was pared by 4 bases and J by 0 bases, with 19 bases between. The CDR3 contains 17 residues. The germline gives CDR1 SGHRS, CDR2 YFSETQ. The CDR3 loop reads CASSKWEQGLTNYGYTF. The CDR3 bases are TGCGCCAGCAGCAAATGGGAGCAGGGACTTACTAACTATGGCTACACCTTC.

The chain recombines TRBV7-6 with TRBJ2-1, with D possibly being TRBD1 or TRBD2 (5 bases each). Trimming took 2 bases from V and 2 from J, leaving 7 bases between them. From germline, CDR1 is SGHVS and CDR2 FNYEAQ. The CDR3 has 14 residues. CDR3 coding DNA: TGTGCCAGCAGCTTACAGGGACCCTACAATGAGCAGTTCTTC. This translates into CASSLQGPYNEQFF.

The chain carries TRBV7-9 and TRBJ2-7; 8 bases fit TRBD1. The V gene's germline CDR1 is SEHNR and CDR2 FQNEAQ (reference sequence). Trimming took 0 bases from V and 6 from J; bases not matched to a gene: 7. This CDR3 contains 15 residues. This chain's CDR3 is CASSLALDRAGEQYF. The CDR3 bases are TGTGCCAGCAGCTTAGCCTTGGACAGGGCTGGCGAGCAGTACTTC.

This chain uses TRBV4-2 with TRBJ1-1, with 9 bases lining up with TRBD1. CDR3 length: 12 residues. Germline values: CDR1 LGHNA, CDR2 YNFKEQ. The V and J ends lost 6 bases and 6 bases, in that order; junction bases with no gene match: 2. The CDR3 DNA reads as TGTGCCAGCAGGGGACAGGGCGCTGAAGCTTTCTTT. It encodes CASRGQGAEAFF.

This chain joins TRBV10-3 and TRBJ2-2; perhaps D is TRBD1 or TRBD2 (6 bases each). V gave up 8 bases and J gave up 1 base, with 14 bases separating them. This CDR3 has 15 residues. Germline loops: CDR1 ENHRY, CDR2 SYGVKD. The CDR3 sequence: CAIGGREKNTGELFF. CDR3 DNA: TGTGCCATCGGGGGGCGGGAAAAGAACACCGGGGAGCTGTTTTTT.

The chain joins TRBV4-1 to TRBJ2-1; D unresolved. V dropped 1 base and J dropped 5 bases, with 9 bases sitting between them. The CDR3 covers 14 residues. Germline CDR1 reads MGHRA; CDR2 reads YSYEKL. The CDR3 region is CASSQGFMNNEQFF. CDR3 DNA sequence: TGCGCCAGCAGCCAAGGTTTCATGAACAATGAGCAGTTCTTC.

This clone was recorded only once. The chain recombines TRBV7-8 with TRBJ2-5; maybe TRBD1 (6 bases). The V gene lost 5 bases and the J gene lost 0 bases, with 13 bases spanning the gap. CDR3 length: 15 residues. The germline CDR1 and CDR2 sequences are SGHVS and FQNEAQ. CDR3 sequence (DNA): TGTGCCAGCAGCACGGACAGTCTGTACCAAGAGACCCAGTACTTC. Its protein is CASSTDSLYQETQYF.

This chain links TRBV7-9 with TRBJ2-7; D is uncertain. In germline, CDR1 is SEHNR, CDR2 FQNEAQ (reference sequence). Trimming stripped 4 bases from V and 1 base from J, with 11 bases between. There are 14 residues in the CDR3. The CDR3 is CASSSVVSSYEQYF. For the CDR3, the DNA is TGTGCCAGCAGCTCGGTGGTTAGTTCCTACGAGCAGTACTTC. The variable domain in full, with the rest retrieved from reference TRBV7-9 and TRBJ2-7, is DTGVSQNPRHKITKRGQNVTFRCDPISEHNRLYWYRQTLGQGPEFLTYFQNEAQLEKSRLLSDRFSAERPKGSFSTLEIQRTEQGDSAMYLCASSSVVSSYEQYFGPGTRLTVT.

The rearrangement joins TRBV7-6 to TRBJ2-1; 7 bases match TRBD2. Trimming took 4 bases from V and 7 from J; bases not matched to a gene: 4. This CDR3 contains 13 residues. Germline CDR1 SGHVS, CDR2 FNYEAQ. The CDR3, as DNA: TGTGCCAGCAGCTATCGGGGAGGGAATGAGCAGTTCTTC. Translating gives CASSYRGGNEQFF.

This clone came up once. This chain links TRBV10-2 with TRBJ2-5; 13 bases fit TRBD2. V shed 7 bases, J shed 2 bases, and the junction held 4 bases outside the gene matches. The germline CDR1 and CDR2 sequences are WSHSY and SAAADI. The CDR3 runs to 15 residues. CDR3 amino acids: CASKTSGRSQETQYF. The CDR3 DNA follows: TGCGCCAGCAAGACTAGCGGGAGGAGTCAAGAGACCCAGTACTTC.

The V call is TRBV7-9, the J call TRBJ2-7, with 10 bases fitting TRBD1. This CDR3 comprises 19 residues. V lost 6 bases, J lost 0 bases, and 17 bases stayed unmatched. Germline CDR1 reads SEHNR; CDR2 reads FQNEAQ (reference sequence). This chain's CDR3 is CASSPGQGGPPANSYEQYF. The DNA for the CDR3 is TGTGCCAGCAGTCCCGGACAGGGGGGCCCCCCAGCCAACTCCTACGAGCAGTACTTC.

This chain links TRBV5-4 with TRBJ1-2, with 11 bases aligning to TRBD1. Germline assignment: CDR1 SGHNT and CDR2 YYREEE (reference sequence). The length of the CDR3 is 15 residues. With 4 bases clipped from V and 3 bases from J, the junction kept 5 bases outside the gene matches. The CDR3 here is CASSTPGQGDYGYTF. The CDR3, as DNA: TGTGCCAGCAGCACTCCGGGACAGGGGGACTATGGCTACACCTTC.

Comment on this clone: Mismatch with germline at one junction end may stem from a read error. The rearrangement uses TRBV30 and TRBJ1-1; D gene uncertain. This CDR3 spans 17 amino acids. The germline V gene encodes CDR1 GTSNPN and CDR2 SVGIG (reference sequence). The CDR3 DNA is TGTGCCGGGAGCGCCTCATATGGGCAGCTCGTACCTTTGGGCCCAAGCTTT. It is translated as CAGSASYGQLVPLGPSF.

The V call is TRBV19, the J call TRBJ1-1; D is possibly TRBD1 (6 bases). CDR1 is LNHDA, CDR2 SQIVND, per germline (reference sequence). The CDR3 runs to 14 residues. V lost 6 bases and J 5 bases, leaving 16 bases between the germline ends. Here the CDR3 reads CASSIQGTRTEAFF. The CDR3, as DNA: TGTGCCAGTAGCATTCAGGGGACGCGGACTGAAGCTTTCTTT.

The CDR3 reads CASSVGVSGNTIYF. DNA for the CDR3: TGTGCCAGCAGCGTAGGTGTATCCGGAAACACCATATATTTT. The genes are TRBV9 and TRBJ1-3; D uncertain. V lost 0 bases to trimming and J lost 4 bases, with 8 bases between them. The length of the CDR3 is 14 residues. Germline values: CDR1 SGDLS, CDR2 YYNGEE.

The chain employs TRBV11-3 and TRBJ2-3; 7 positions match TRBD2. V lost 1 base and J lost 2; bases outside the gene matches: 6. Germline V gene data show CDR1 as SGHNT and CDR2 as YENEEA. There are 16 residues in the CDR3. CDR3 residues: CASSLGSSGITDTQYF. In DNA form, the CDR3 reads TGTGCCAGCAGCTTAGGTTCTAGCGGAATCACAGATACGCAGTATTTT.

The chain recombines TRBV27 with TRBJ1-6, with TRBD1 identical over 8 bases. The junction had 7 bases not matched to a gene; V was cut back by 3 bases and J by 9 bases. Germline assignment: CDR1 MNHEY and CDR2 SMNVEV (reference sequence). This CDR3 comprises 15 residues. The CDR3 region is CASSLGQVFTSPLHF. Here the CDR3 DNA reads TGTGCCAGCAGTTTGGGACAGGTCTTTACTTCACCCCTCCACTTT.